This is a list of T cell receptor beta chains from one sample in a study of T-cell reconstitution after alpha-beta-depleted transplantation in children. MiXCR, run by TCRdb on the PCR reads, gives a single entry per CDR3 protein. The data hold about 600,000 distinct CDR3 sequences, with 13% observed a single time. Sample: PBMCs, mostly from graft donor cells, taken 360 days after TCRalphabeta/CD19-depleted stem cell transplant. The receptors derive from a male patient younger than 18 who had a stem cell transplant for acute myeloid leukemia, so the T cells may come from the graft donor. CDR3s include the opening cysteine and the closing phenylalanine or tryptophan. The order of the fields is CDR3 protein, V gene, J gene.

cdr3_aa: CASSELTSGRVGEQYF; v_call: TRBV28; j_call: TRBJ2-7
cdr3_aa: CASSPVWDSSTSGANVLTF; v_call: TRBV5-1; j_call: TRBJ2-6
cdr3_aa: CASSQGQYLTGELFF; v_call: TRBV4-3; j_call: TRBJ2-2
cdr3_aa: CASSLRPQQYYEQYF; v_call: TRBV27; j_call: TRBJ2-7
cdr3_aa: CASSQKLAGVNEQFF; v_call: TRBV3-1; j_call: TRBJ2-1
cdr3_aa: CASSPPRRYTGELFF; v_call: TRBV28; j_call: TRBJ2-2
cdr3_aa: CASSGLFYGYTF; v_call: TRBV2; j_call: TRBJ1-2
cdr3_aa: CASSASGANVLTF; v_call: TRBV5-6; j_call: TRBJ2-6
cdr3_aa: CASSSRLAVYNEQFF; v_call: TRBV7-9; j_call: TRBJ2-1
cdr3_aa: CASRPLPGASNQPQHF; v_call: TRBV6-5; j_call: TRBJ1-5